The 18 T cell receptor beta chains in this list originate from one sample, sequenced in a study of T cell repertoires in cytomegalovirus infection. TCRdb passed the reads through MiXCR, listing each CDR3 protein once. The data hold under 250,000 distinct CDR3 sequences, with roughly an eighth observed a single time. Sequencing was done on a sample of PBMCs. Receptors were obtained from a human donor in good health (CMV status not recorded). Some clones in this sample may be carry-over from other donors' samples.

This clonotype was recorded a few times. This CDR3 is CASSLPGRQGAGTEAFF. The CDR3 bases are TGTGCCAGCAGTCTCCCAGGAAGACAGGGGGCGGGGACTGAAGCTTTCTTT. The genes are TRBV28 and TRBJ1-1, with TRBD1 matching 10 bases. The CDR3 spans 17 residues. Germline-derived CDR1 and CDR2 are MDHEN and SYDVKM. V lost 5 bases to trimming and J lost 5 bases; unmatched junction nucleotides: 14.

This clonotype has just a few counts. This chain joins TRBV29-1 and TRBJ2-5, with 10 nucleotides matching TRBD1. Germline values: CDR1 SQVTM, CDR2 ANQGSEA. There are 14 residues in the CDR3. After removal of 8 bases from V and 5 bases from J, the junction contained 11 bases not matched to a gene. CDR3 amino acids: CSSWDRGKGETQYF. In DNA form, the CDR3 reads TGCAGCTCCTGGGACAGGGGAAAGGGGGAGACCCAGTACTTC.

V and J are TRBV29-1 and TRBJ2-3; D is ambiguous. Trimming took 5 bases from V and 3 from J, leaving 9 bases between them. The CDR3 length is 12 residues. Germline loops: CDR1 SQVTM, CDR2 ANQGSEA. The CDR3 DNA reads as TGCAGCGTTCAAGGGTTGACAGATACGCAGTATTTT. This gives the protein CSVQGLTDTQYF.

This clonotype showed up many times. The CDR3 loop reads CASSSRVGVTGELFF. As DNA, the CDR3 is TGTGCCAGTAGTTCCCGGGTTGGGGTGACCGGGGAGCTGTTTTTT. This rearrangement joins TRBV19 to TRBJ2-2, with D unclear. This CDR3 spans 15 amino acids. V dropped 5 bases and J dropped 5 bases, with 15 bases sitting between them. The germline CDR1 and CDR2 sequences are LNHDA and SQIVND (reference sequence). Full variable domain (missing parts from reference TRBV19 and TRBJ2-2): DGGITQSPKYLFRKEGQNVTLSCEQNLNHDAMYWYRQDPGQGLRLIYYSQIVNDFQKGDIAEGYSVSREKKESFPLTVTSAQKNPTAFYLCASSSRVGVTGELFFGEGSRLTVL.

This chain links TRBV19 with TRBJ2-1; 8 bases line up with TRBD1. The V segment lost 5 bases and the J segment 5 bases; nucleotides outside the gene matches: 8. The CDR3 contains 15 residues. The V gene's germline CDR1 is LNHDA and CDR2 SQIVND (reference sequence). CDR3 sequence: CASSFPQGAHNEQFF. For the CDR3, the DNA is TGTGCCAGTAGTTTCCCTCAGGGGGCCCACAATGAGCAGTTCTTC.

The chain uses TRBV19 and TRBJ1-2, with D perhaps matching TRBD1 (6 bases). This CDR3 region has 12 residues. CDR1 LNHDA and CDR2 SQIVND come from the germline V gene (reference sequence). Deletions cut 5 bases from V and 8 bases from J, with 12 bases between. DNA for the CDR3: TGTGCCAGTAGTGTCAGGGGCGGCGGCTACACCTTC. The encoded protein is CASSVRGGGYTF.

This chain joins TRBV19 and TRBJ2-1; D is ambiguous. Germline values: CDR1 LNHDA, CDR2 SQIVND (reference sequence). The CDR3 covers 16 residues. With 0 bases removed from V and 0 bases from J, the gap between germline ends came to 9 bases. For the CDR3, the DNA is TGTGCCAGTAGTATAGACACTGCTAGCTCCTACAATGAGCAGTTCTTC. It specifies CASSIDTASSYNEQFF.

This clonotype was recorded at least ten times. The chain uses TRBV7-2 and TRBJ2-4; D could derive from TRBD1 or TRBD2 (6 bases each). V was cut by 5 bases and J by 8 bases, with 16 bases left in between. This CDR3 has 14 residues. Germline V gene sequence: CDR1 SGHTA, CDR2 FQGNSA. CDR3 sequence (DNA): TGTGCCAGCAGCCCGTCGGGGGCGAGGGACATTCAGTACTTC. Translation: CASSPSGARDIQYF.

This clonotype showed up just a few times. The gene calls are TRBV24-1 and TRBJ2-2, with TRBD1 matching 9 bases. The junction had 8 bases not matched to a gene; V was cut back by 3 bases and J by 7 bases. The V gene's germline CDR1 is KGHDR and CDR2 SFDVKD. The CDR3 has 16 residues. The CDR3: CATSDPQGQGLGELFF. CDR3 bases: TGTGCCACCAGTGATCCGCAGGGACAGGGCCTCGGGGAGCTGTTTTTT.

This clonotype was observed many times. The chain links TRBV7-2 to TRBJ2-4; D unresolved. V gave up 3 bases and J gave up 5 bases, with 8 bases separating them. The CDR3 sequence is 13 residues long. Germline V gene data show CDR1 as SGHTA and CDR2 as FQGNSA. This chain's CDR3 is CASSFTGENIQYF. The CDR3 DNA sequence: TGTGCCAGCAGCTTCACTGGGGAAAACATTCAGTACTTC.

This clonotype showed up many times. This chain connects TRBV6-1 to TRBJ2-7, with 8 bases that match TRBD1. The V gene's germline CDR1 is MNHNS and CDR2 SASEGT. The CDR3 totals 15 residues. Trimming removed 6 bases from V and 0 bases from J; junction bases left unmatched: 7. The CDR3 loop is CASSPGTGYSYEQYF. The DNA of the CDR3 is TGTGCCAGCAGCCCAGGGACAGGTTACTCCTACGAGCAGTACTTC.

This clonotype showed up many times. V and J are TRBV20-1 and TRBJ1-3; maybe TRBD1 (6 bases). The CDR3 length is 15 residues. CDR1 is DFQATT, CDR2 SNEGSKA, per germline (reference sequence). V gave up 5 bases and J gave up 4 bases, with 18 bases separating them. The CDR3 DNA is TGCAGTGCTCCAAGCTCCCAGGGGAAGGGAAACACCATATATTTT. Translating gives CSAPSSQGKGNTIYF.

J is TRBJ2-5 and V is TRBV28; D is unresolved. The CDR3 is 14 residues long. The V gene's germline CDR1 is MDHEN and CDR2 SYDVKM. V was shortened by 5 bases and J by 1 base, with 11 bases between the two germline ends. The CDR3 bases are TGTGCCAGCAGTCAGACACAACTCCAAGAGACCCAGTACTTC. Translation gives CASSQTQLQETQYF.

This clonotype was counted many times. The chain uses TRBV28 and TRBJ2-3, with 14 bases that match TRBD2. The CDR3 covers 14 residues. Losses at the gene ends were 8 bases for V and 7 bases for J; bases not matched to a gene: 5. Germline lookup yields CDR1 MDHEN and CDR2 SYDVKM. CDR3 region: CASGGLAGAHTQYF. CDR3 in DNA: TGTGCCAGCGGGGGACTAGCGGGAGCGCATACGCAGTATTTT.

This clonotype appeared a single time. The chain has TRBV12-3 or TRBV12-4 and TRBJ2-3, with 9 bases fitting TRBD2. CDR3 length equals 15 residues. Trimming at V came to 9 bases and at J to 0 bases, leaving 7 bases not matched to a gene. The CDR3 protein is CASTSGRLSTDTQYF. In DNA form, the CDR3 reads TGTGCCAGTACAAGCGGGAGGCTCAGCACAGATACGCAGTATTTT.

The table lists this clonotype with a few counts. The V call is TRBV6-2 or TRBV6-3, the J call TRBJ2-1, with 12 bases aligning to TRBD1. The germline CDR1 and CDR2 sequences are MNHEY and SVGEGT. The CDR3 runs to 14 residues. V lost 6 bases to trimming and J lost 6 bases; unmatched junction nucleotides: 3. The CDR3 region is CASSRDRGLNEQFF. CDR3 in DNA: TGTGCCAGCAGCCGGGACAGGGGGCTCAATGAGCAGTTCTTC.

This clonotype was seen repeatedly, ten times or more. The V and J genes are TRBV6-2 or TRBV6-3 and TRBJ2-1; 8 nucleotides align to TRBD1. The germline CDR1 and CDR2 sequences are MNHEY and SVGEGT. With V trimmed by 2 bases and J by 2 bases, 5 bases remained unmatched. The CDR3 is 16 residues long. DNA for the CDR3: TGTGCCAGCAGTTACCTAACAGGGGGACCCTACAATGAGCAGTTCTTC. The encoded protein is CASSYLTGGPYNEQFF.

This clonotype was counted ten times or more. The rearrangement joins TRBV6-6 to TRBJ2-7; TRBD1 matches at 9 bases. V shed 6 bases and J 6 bases; nucleotides not matched to a gene: 9. CDR3 length: 14 residues. Per the germline V gene, CDR1 is MNHNY and CDR2 is SVGAGI (reference sequence). As DNA, the CDR3 is TGTGCCAGCAGCAAAAAGGACAGGGGAGGCGAGCAGTACTTC. Translating gives CASSKKDRGGEQYF.